This T cell receptor (beta chain) was sequenced in a study of vaccination and CD4 T cells after COVID-19. Study-level background: Cells were stimulated with overlapping spike peptide pools from SARS-CoV-2, HCoV-NL63, HCoV-OC43 and HCoV-229E.

Treatment here: approximately nine-day PBMC culture with coronavirus spike peptide pools or control peptides (ViraFEST assay). The unexposed donor provided CD4+ T cells, which were taken before the COVID-19 pandemic (2011-2018). ViraFEST used peptide pools to expand antigen-specific T cells, then sequenced TCRs. The study sequenced cultured CD4+ T cell DNA using the Oncomine TCR Beta short-read assay. DNA came from CD4+ T cells after culture. TCRdb reprocessed the PCR reads with MiXCR, giving one entry per CDR3 protein. The table has 6,500 to 9,500 distinct CDR3 sequences, approximately 38% seen once. Trimming removed 7 bases from V and 0 bases from J, with 16 bases in between. CDR1 is MNHNS, CDR2 SASEGT, per germline. The CDR3 is made up of 15 amino acids. With respect to this clonotype: Its antigen is unknown.

Study-wide results and caveats: Convalescent patients' clones that were vaccine-specific were spike mono-reactive in 304 of 307 cases.

This chain connects TRBV6-1 to TRBJ2-7; D not certain. This TCR was sampled from a human donor in good health. Material for sequencing was CD4+ T cells from blood, cultured in vitro. CDR3 nucleotide sequence: TGTGCCAGCATCGCCCCGGGTTTAAGCTCCTACGAGCAGTACTTC. This sequence encodes CASIAPGLSSYEQYF.